Listed below are T cell receptor beta chains from one sample, sequenced in a study of response to subunit inactivated influenza vaccine. TCRdb re-called the RT-PCR reads with MiXCR, one entry per CDR3 protein. Of 540,000 or so distinct CDR3 sequences detected, 10% to 15% appear once; the ten largest clones hold 10% to 15%. The sample in question was PBMCs from blood, obtained 35 to 45 days after vaccination. Receptor source: a man between 50 and 59 years old who received an inactivated influenza vaccine. Both conserved end residues are part of each CDR3. The order of the fields is D gene, clone size, V gene, CDR3 length, CDR3 protein. The D gene is left open where the match is weak. Only some rows state a clone size, as once, few, many or a class for expanded clones.

D gene: -
clone size: -
V gene: TRBV2
CDR3 length: 13
CDR3 protein: CASKVTGQETQYF

D gene: -
clone size: once
V gene: TRBV5-5
CDR3 length: 14
CDR3 protein: CASSQDPAAGELFF

D gene: -
clone size: few
V gene: TRBV10-3
CDR3 length: 15
CDR3 protein: CAISESGESYNEQFF

D gene: -
clone size: -
V gene: TRBV6-5
CDR3 length: 14
CDR3 protein: CASSWASGNTEAFF

D gene: TRBD1
clone size: many
V gene: TRBV20-1
CDR3 length: 18
CDR3 protein: CSAKYPSGQGAGTGELFF

D gene: TRBD1
clone size: -
V gene: TRBV3-1
CDR3 length: 12
CDR3 protein: CASSDETGGQYF

D gene: -
clone size: few
V gene: TRBV20-1
CDR3 length: 14
CDR3 protein: CSARDLGGRDEQYF

D gene: -
clone size: many
V gene: TRBV12-3/TRBV12-4
CDR3 length: 12
CDR3 protein: CASSSTRYEQYF

D gene: -
clone size: -
V gene: TRBV14
CDR3 length: 19
CDR3 protein: CASSQSLDTGRDSNQPQHF

D gene: -
clone size: few
V gene: TRBV12-3/TRBV12-4
CDR3 length: 15
CDR3 protein: CASSLRVGNTGELFF

D gene: TRBD2
clone size: -
V gene: TRBV7-6
CDR3 length: 15
CDR3 protein: CASSLIAGDGNEQFF

D gene: -
clone size: few
V gene: TRBV12-3/TRBV12-4
CDR3 length: 16
CDR3 protein: CASSSPVEVGTDTQYF